Presented here are 27 T cell receptor beta chains from one specimen sequenced in a study of control samples from healthy donors and cancer patients. TCRdb's copy holds only in-frame clones and misses some; the assay was immunoSEQ multiplex PCR. The sample comprises around 110,000 clones, 88% of which are singletons, and about 2.5% rests with the top ten. The sample consisted of blood. These receptors all stem from an older woman in good health.

The chain has TRBV11-2 and TRBJ1-6, with D hard to call. V dropped 6 bases and J dropped 7 bases, with 13 bases sitting between them. Germline V CDR1 and CDR2: SGHAT, FQNNGV. The CDR3 covers 14 residues. The CDR3 DNA sequence: TGTGCCAGCAGTTTCCGGGCCCAGAATTCACCCCTCCACTTT. Its translation: CASSFRAQNSPLHF.

V and J are TRBV4-1 and TRBJ2-7; a possible D gene is TRBD1 (6 bases). The CDR3 contains 13 residues. V lost 4 bases and J 4 bases, leaving 11 bases between the germline ends. Germline lookup yields CDR1 MGHRA and CDR2 YSYEKL. The CDR3 DNA is TGCGCCAGCAGCCGGGACACCGGTTACGAGCAGTACTTC. It is translated as CASSRDTGYEQYF.

The chain links TRBV7-2 to TRBJ2-1, with no clear D. The CDR3 extends over 11 amino acids. Germline V gene data show CDR1 as SGHTA and CDR2 as FQGNSA. With 5 bases removed from V and 3 bases from J, the gap between germline ends came to 2 bases. DNA for the CDR3: TGTGCCAGCAGCGTCTACAATGAGCAGTTCTTC. This sequence encodes CASSVYNEQFF. The entire variable domain, with the rest obtained from reference TRBV7-2 and TRBJ2-1, is as follows: GAGVSQSPSNKVTEKGKDVELRCDPISGHTALYWYRQSLGQGLEFLIYFQGNSAPDKSGLPSDRFSAERTGGSVSTLTIQRTQQEDSAVYLCASSVYNEQFFGPGTRLTVL.

The rearrangement links TRBV5-1 to TRBJ2-3, with TRBD2 matching 11 bases. The CDR3 runs 16 residues. V lost 3 bases and J lost 5; bases outside the gene matches: 8. Germline loops: CDR1 SGHRS, CDR2 YFSETQ. This chain's CDR3 is CASSSEPGTSGDTQYF. The CDR3 DNA sequence: TGCGCCAGCAGCTCCGAGCCCGGGACTAGCGGAGATACGCAGTATTTT.

The chain uses TRBV4-1 and TRBJ2-2; tentative D call: TRBD2 (7 bases). The CDR3 runs to 15 residues. CDR1 is MGHRA and CDR2 is YSYEKL in the germline V gene. Deletions cut 1 base from V and 7 bases from J, with 13 bases between. DNA of the CDR3: TGCGCCAGCAGCCAAGCCGGCGGGGGCCTCGGGGAGCTGTTTTTT. This encodes CASSQAGGGLGELFF.

The chain joins TRBV7-2 to TRBJ2-1; 9 bases fit TRBD1. The CDR3 spans 16 residues. From germline, CDR1 is SGHTA and CDR2 FQGNSA. Trimming cost V 6 bases and J 0 bases; bases outside gene matches: 6. The chain's CDR3 is CASRKTGGSSYNEQFF. CDR3 DNA sequence: TGTGCCAGCAGAAAGACAGGGGGGAGCTCCTACAATGAGCAGTTCTTC.

The chain links TRBV11-2 to TRBJ2-1; the match to TRBD2 covers 9 bases. V lost 4 bases, J lost 5 bases, and 12 bases stayed unmatched. The CDR3 is 17 residues long. Per the germline V gene, CDR1 is SGHAT and CDR2 is FQNNGV. CDR3 loop: CASSSPLAAGGDNEQFF. DNA of the CDR3: TGTGCCAGCAGCTCCCCGTTGGCAGCGGGGGGAGACAATGAGCAGTTCTTC. Based on the CDR3 plus reference TRBV11-2 and TRBJ2-1, the full variable domain is EAGVAQSPRYKIIEKRQSVAFWCNPISGHATLYWYQQILGQGPKLLIQFQNNGVVDDSQLPKDRFSAERLKGVDSTLKIQPAKLEDSAVYLCASSSPLAAGGDNEQFFGPGTRLTVL.

This clone came up many times. This rearrangement joins TRBV4-2 to TRBJ1-6, with D possibly being TRBD1 (5 bases). Per germline, CDR1 LGHNA and CDR2 YNFKEQ. With 0 bases removed from V and 4 bases from J, the gap between germline ends came to 10 bases. This CDR3 has 16 amino acids. Here the CDR3 reads CASSQEGPPYNSPLHF. The CDR3 region has the DNA TGTGCCAGCAGCCAAGAGGGACCGCCTTATAATTCACCCCTCCACTTT.

Worth noting for this clone: Compared with germline, one end of the junction differs, possibly owing to a read error. J is TRBJ2-5 and V is TRBV6-2 or TRBV6-3; 8 bases align to TRBD2. CDR1 is MNHEY, CDR2 SVGEGT, per germline. There are 11 residues in the CDR3. The CDR3 DNA is TGTACCAGCAGCCACGGTAGCGGGACTGACTTC. Amino acid sequence: CTSSHGSGTDF.

This chain joins TRBV6-2 or TRBV6-3 and TRBJ1-6; maybe TRBD1 (5 bases). Trimming cost V 6 bases and J 0 bases, with 12 bases left between them. Germline assignment: CDR1 MNHEY and CDR2 SVGEGT. The CDR3 sequence is 16 residues long. Here the CDR3 reads CASSPTDSSYNSPLHF. CDR3 coding DNA: TGTGCCAGCAGCCCGACAGATTCCTCCTATAATTCACCCCTCCACTTT.

V gene TRBV19 combines with J gene TRBJ2-1; 10 bases are shared with TRBD1. V lost 3 bases, J lost 8 bases, and 7 bases stayed unmatched. CDR1 is LNHDA and CDR2 is SQIVND in the germline V gene (reference sequence). The CDR3 runs 15 residues. CDR3 nucleotide sequence: TGTGCCAGTAGTATTCGGGACAGGGGAAACGATGAGCAGTTCTTC. Encoded protein: CASSIRDRGNDEQFF.

This clone was recorded once. The chain uses TRBV5-6 and TRBJ1-1; no firm D call. V lost 6 bases to trimming and J lost 1 base, with 13 bases between them. Germline V gene lookup returns CDR1 SGHDT and CDR2 YYEEEE. There are 14 residues in the CDR3. CDR3 coding DNA: TGTGCCAGCAACCCCACGCAGAGGAACACTGAAGCTTTCTTT. Translated, it gives CASNPTQRNTEAFF.

This clone was seen only once. V and J are TRBV6-4 and TRBJ1-5; D gene unclear. There are 13 residues in the CDR3. The ends were cut back, 6 bases at V and 9 bases at J, with 15 bases in the middle. Per germline, CDR1 MRHNA and CDR2 SNTAGT. CDR3 sequence (DNA): TGTGCCAGCAGCGAGGCGAGGTCTTCGCCCCAGCATTTT. Its protein product is CASSEARSSPQHF.

The rearrangement uses TRBV2 and TRBJ2-1; D is unclear. Between the trimmed V and J ends, which lost 5 bases and 4 bases, there was a span of 9 bases. Germline assignment: CDR1 SNHLY and CDR2 FYNNEI. This CDR3 has 13 residues. CDR3 sequence: CASSLVGYNEQFF. DNA of the CDR3: TGTGCCAGCAGTCTGGTCGGTTACAATGAGCAGTTCTTC.

The rearrangement uses TRBV7-9 and TRBJ1-4; 8 nucleotides agree with TRBD1. Germline V lookup: CDR1 SEHNR, CDR2 FQNEAQ (reference sequence). V shed 5 bases, J shed 3 bases, and the junction held 11 bases outside the gene matches. CDR3 length equals 17 residues. DNA of the CDR3: TGTGCCAGCAGCCTTAGGGCAGGGGGCATGTCTAATGAAAAACTGTTTTTT. Amino acid sequence: CASSLRAGGMSNEKLFF.

The chain uses TRBV4-3 and TRBJ1-1; 8 nucleotides agree with TRBD1. V shed 1 base and J 7 bases; nucleotides not matched to a gene: 8. The CDR3 is 15 amino acids. CDR1 LGHNA and CDR2 YSLEER come from the germline V gene. CDR3 nucleotides: TGCGCCAGCAGCCAAGGCCCAGGGGGGACAGGTGAAGCTTTCTTT. Amino acids: CASSQGPGGTGEAFF.

This chain joins TRBV10-1 and TRBJ2-1; 9 bases align to TRBD1. Germline values: CDR1 WNHNN, CDR2 SYGVQD (reference sequence). The CDR3 contains 15 residues. Losses at the gene ends were 3 bases for V and 8 bases for J; bases not matched to a gene: 8. CDR3 protein: CASSEGGTGYHEQFF. The CDR3 DNA reads as TGCGCCAGCAGTGAAGGTGGGACAGGGTACCATGAGCAGTTCTTC.

V is TRBV6-5 and J is TRBJ2-1; possibly TRBD2 for D (6 bases). The ends were cut back, 7 bases at V and 7 bases at J, with 20 bases in the middle. Germline CDR1 reads MNHEY; CDR2 reads SVGAGI. The CDR3 is 15 residues long. CDR3 protein: CASTTGTLGQNEQFF. The CDR3 nucleotides are TGTGCCAGCACGACCGGGACTTTAGGGCAAAATGAGCAGTTCTTC.

The V gene is TRBV5-4, the J gene TRBJ1-2; D ambiguous. V was clipped by 4 bases and J by 2 bases, with 15 bases between them. Germline V gives CDR1 SGHNT, CDR2 YYREEE (reference sequence). The CDR3 totals 15 residues. The CDR3 spells CASSLDRALNYGYTF. The CDR3 nucleotides read TGTGCCAGCAGCCTCGATAGGGCCCTCAACTATGGCTACACCTTC.

This chain joins TRBV6-5 and TRBJ2-7; the D gene could be TRBD1 or TRBD2 (6 bases each). Germline assignment: CDR1 MNHEY and CDR2 SVGAGI. The V end lost 7 bases, the J end lost 7 bases, and 17 bases lay between the germline ends. The CDR3 is 13 amino acids. The CDR3 coding sequence is TGTGCCAGCACCGACCGTGGAGGGGGAGAGCAGTACTTC. Protein product: CASTDRGGGEQYF.

The sample holds one count of this clone. The chain carries TRBV7-9 and TRBJ2-7, with 7 bases identical to TRBD1. This CDR3 has 13 residues. Per germline, CDR1 SEHNR and CDR2 FQNEAQ (reference sequence). Trimming took 1 base from V and 5 from J; bases not matched to a gene: 2. The CDR3 region is CASSLEGAHEQYF. The CDR3 DNA is TGTGCCAGCAGCTTAGAGGGGGCCCACGAGCAGTACTTC.

This clone appeared once. This chain joins TRBV29-1 and TRBJ2-3; 12 nucleotides match TRBD1. CDR1 is SQVTM and CDR2 is ANQGSEA in the germline V gene. The junction had 6 bases not matched to a gene; V was cut back by 3 bases and J by 2 bases. This CDR3 is built from 16 residues. DNA of the CDR3: TGCAGCGTTGACTCCGGGACAGGGGGCTTCACAGATACGCAGTATTTT. Its translation is CSVDSGTGGFTDTQYF.

Only a few counts were recorded for this clone. J is TRBJ1-1 and V is TRBV4-2; D remains ambiguous. The germline V gene encodes CDR1 LGHNA and CDR2 YNFKEQ. The length of the CDR3 is 11 residues. The V and J ends lost 9 bases and 5 bases respectively, with 10 bases between them. CDR3 region: CASRLGTEAFF. The DNA for the CDR3 is TGTGCCAGTAGGCTAGGGACTGAAGCTTTCTTT.

The CDR3 DNA reads TGCGCCAGCAGCTCCGGACAGGGGGCATCCTACGAGCAGTACTTC. This codes for CASSSGQGASYEQYF. This chain uses TRBV5-1 with TRBJ2-7, with 11 bases lining up with TRBD1. From germline, CDR1 is SGHRS and CDR2 YFSETQ. Losses at the gene ends were 3 bases for V and 1 base for J; bases not matched to a gene: 3. The CDR3 length is 15 residues.

V is TRBV21-1 and J is TRBJ1-2; the table's D call of TRBD1 was not tested on the DNA. TRBV21-1 is assigned pseudogene status. The CDR3 has 17 amino acids. The CDR3 region has the DNA TGTGCCAGCAGCAAAAACCGGGGCAGGGGGACGTGCTATGGCTACACCTTC. Residues: CASSKNRGRGTCYGYTF.

V gene TRBV10-3 combines with J gene TRBJ1-5; D not certain. The CDR3 runs 14 residues. The germline CDR1 and CDR2 sequences are ENHRY and SYGVKD. Trimming cost V 2 bases and J 2 bases, with 7 bases left between them. The CDR3 nucleotides read TGTGCCATCAGTGAGGGGGATGGCAATCAGCCCCAGCATTTT. Amino acids: CAISEGDGNQPQHF.

V and J are TRBV4-2 and TRBJ2-3; tentative D call: TRBD1 (5 bases). Germline V gene data show CDR1 as LGHNA and CDR2 as YNFKEQ. V lost 4 bases to trimming and J lost 2 bases, with 16 bases between them. The CDR3 consists of 16 residues. The CDR3 sequence: CASSLGLGENTDTQYF. The CDR3 nucleotides are TGTGCCAGCAGCCTCGGGCTAGGGGAAAACACAGATACGCAGTATTTT.